These 14 T cell receptor beta chains originate from one sample sequenced in a study of blood T cell repertoires in COVID-19. Some clones are missing from TCRdb's copy, which holds only in-frame ones; the method was immunoSEQ multiplex PCR. Among over 150,000 clones listed, roughly 79% were seen once. Sequencing was done on a sample of peripheral blood. These receptor sequences come from a woman at least 80 years old with COVID-19, enrolled during active disease.

This clone showed up just a few times. The V and J genes are TRBV7-6 and TRBJ1-1, with no clear D. The germline CDR1 and CDR2 sequences are SGHVS and FNYEAQ. Trimming took 5 bases from V and 3 from J, leaving 7 bases between them. This CDR3 comprises 12 residues. The CDR3 coding sequence is TGTGCCAGCAGCCCCCTTTACACTGAAGCTTTCTTT. It specifies CASSPLYTEAFF.

This chain connects TRBV19 to TRBJ2-1; 8 nucleotides agree with TRBD2. CDR1 is LNHDA, CDR2 SQIVND, per germline (reference sequence). J lost 0 bases, V lost 7 bases, and 8 bases had no gene match. The CDR3 has 16 amino acids. The CDR3 region is CASKGRAGGSYNEQFF. The CDR3 nucleotides read TGTGCCAGTAAGGGGAGGGCGGGGGGCTCCTACAATGAGCAGTTCTTC.

The chain couples TRBV5-4 to TRBJ2-7; D is undetermined. Germline CDR1 reads SGHNT; CDR2 reads YYREEE (reference sequence). The CDR3 runs 13 residues. V dropped 2 bases and J dropped 3 bases, with 9 bases sitting between them. The chain's CDR3 is CASSFYSDYEQYF. The CDR3 nucleotides are TGTGCCAGCAGCTTTTACAGTGACTACGAGCAGTACTTC. Using reference TRBV5-4 and TRBJ2-7 for the parts outside the CDR3, the full variable domain is ETGVTQSPTHLIKTRGQQVTLRCSSQSGHNTVSWYQQALGQGPQFIFQYYREEENGRGNFPPRFSGLQFPNYSSELNVNALELDDSALYLCASSFYSDYEQYFGPGTRLTVT.

This rearrangement joins TRBV24-1 to TRBJ2-5, with TRBD2 identical over 13 bases. J lost 9 bases, V lost 3 bases, and 9 bases had no gene match. Germline V gene data show CDR1 as KGHDR and CDR2 as SFDVKD. This CDR3 comprises 16 residues. CDR3 sequence (DNA): TGTGCCACCAGTGATCGGACTAGCGGGAGATGGGGCCCCCAGTACTTC. This gives the protein CATSDRTSGRWGPQYF.

The CDR3 here is CASRTGLGRVAFF. Written as DNA, the CDR3 is TGTGCCAGCAGGACAGGGTTGGGAAGGGTAGCTTTCTTT. The chain links TRBV6-5 to TRBJ1-1; TRBD1 matches at 7 bases. Germline CDR1 reads MNHEY; CDR2 reads SVGAGI. CDR3 length: 13 amino acids. Germline trimming cut 6 bases from V and 10 bases from J; bases unmatched to any gene: 11.

This chain joins TRBV6-2 or TRBV6-3 and TRBJ2-5, with D perhaps matching TRBD2 (6 bases). V gave up 2 bases and J gave up 3 bases, with 10 bases separating them. Germline values: CDR1 MNHEY, CDR2 SVGEGT. This CDR3 comprises 14 residues. The CDR3, as DNA: TGTGCCAGCAGTTACGGGGACTTTGAAGAGACCCAGTACTTC. Its translation is CASSYGDFEETQYF.

V gene TRBV5-5 combines with J gene TRBJ2-1; no clear D gene. CDR1 and CDR2 (germline): SGHKS, YYEKEE (reference sequence). Trimming removed 7 bases at V and 3 bases at J, with 20 bases between. The CDR3 has 16 residues. CDR3 DNA: TGTGCCAGCCAATTAGGCCTAGTTTCCCTCTACAATGAGCAGTTCTTC. This translates into CASQLGLVSLYNEQFF.

This chain joins TRBV28 and TRBJ1-6; D is perhaps TRBD1 (5 bases). The CDR3 length is 12 residues. Germline V lookup: CDR1 MDHEN, CDR2 SYDVKM. Between the trimmed V and J ends, which lost 6 bases and 8 bases, there was a span of 8 bases. CDR3 nucleotides: TGTGCCAGCAGCCAGGGTGATTCACCCCTCCACTTT. It encodes CASSQGDSPLHF.

This sequence joins TRBV29-1 and TRBJ2-2; no clear D gene. Germline V gene sequence: CDR1 SQVTM, CDR2 ANQGSEA. The CDR3 contains 15 residues. Between the trimmed V and J ends, which lost 4 bases and 0 bases, there was a span of 12 bases. CDR3: CSVAEPVPNTGELFF. Here the CDR3 DNA reads TGCAGCGTTGCTGAGCCTGTCCCGAACACCGGGGAGCTGTTTTTT.

This clone was picked up a small number of times. V usage is TRBV4-1 and J usage is TRBJ1-1; 8 positions match TRBD1. V lost 4 bases, J lost 3 bases, and 7 bases stayed unmatched. Looked up from germline, CDR1 is MGHRA and CDR2 is YSYEKL. The CDR3 totals 15 residues. As DNA, the CDR3 is TGCGCCAGCAGCCCGAGGACAGGGAGGGACACTGAAGCTTTCTTT. The encoded protein is CASSPRTGRDTEAFF.

The chain recombines TRBV18 with TRBJ1-1; 8 bases fit TRBD1. Per germline, CDR1 KGHSH and CDR2 LQKENI. The length of the CDR3 is 13 residues. V lost 5 bases and J lost 4; bases outside the gene matches: 3. As DNA, the CDR3 is TGTGCCAGCTCAACAACAGGGGGCACTGAAGCTTTCTTT. It codes for CASSTTGGTEAFF.

The chain is built from TRBV18 and TRBJ2-7; 7 bases are shared with TRBD2. CDR1 is KGHSH and CDR2 is LQKENI in the germline V gene. The V segment lost 3 bases and the J segment 0 bases; nucleotides outside the gene matches: 5. The CDR3 loop spans 15 amino acids. The CDR3: CASSPYREVSYEQYF. The CDR3 nucleotides are TGTGCCAGCTCACCGTACCGGGAGGTCTCCTACGAGCAGTACTTC.

The count of this clone is one. The chain couples TRBV5-1 to TRBJ1-6; weak D call: TRBD1 (6 bases). This CDR3 spans 16 amino acids. Germline V CDR1 and CDR2: SGHRS, YFSETQ. V was clipped by 4 bases and J by 4 bases, with 15 bases between them. CDR3 sequence (DNA): TGCGCCAGCAGCCTGGGGATCGGACAGTATAATTCACCCCTCCACTTT. This codes for CASSLGIGQYNSPLHF.

The V gene is TRBV29-1, the J gene TRBJ2-3; the match to TRBD1 covers 10 bases. Germline loops: CDR1 SQVTM, CDR2 ANQGSEA. V shed 6 bases and J 2 bases; nucleotides not matched to a gene: 8. This CDR3 has 15 amino acids. The CDR3 nucleotides are TGCAGCGTCCTCGGGACAGGGGAACACACAGATACGCAGTATTTT. Its translation: CSVLGTGEHTDTQYF.